The source of this T cell receptor beta chain is a study of regulatory T cells in long-lasting Graves disease. Sequencing libraries for TCR beta were prepared with iRepertoire HTBI primers and Arm-PCR of CDR3 regions. TCRdb re-derived calls from the multiplex PCR reads in MiXCR, one entry per CDR3 protein. Here the sample spans roughly 350,000 distinct CDR3 sequences, around 15% being singletons. Time point of the sample: newly diagnosed GD, antithyroid drugs for less than 3 months. From PBMCs, RNA was extracted and then used to make the TCR library. Doctors identified Graves' disease using the American Thyroid Association guidelines. The same sample was also studied in work on T cells in Graves' hyperthyroidism and ophthalmopathy. That study adds: Diagnoses used clinical symptoms, serum thyroxine and TRAb, thyroid ultrasound and orbital computed tomography. Carried out on the TCR CDR3, a first-round RT-PCR used the HTBI primer set.

The receptor was isolated from a woman aged 18-29 years with Graves disease. This sample comprised peripheral blood mononuclear cells (PBMCs), obtained at new diagnosis, from a patient treated with antithyroid drugs.

CDR3 nucleotide sequence: TGTGCCAGCAGCCGACACCTGCGCTACGAGCAGTACTTC. Translation: CASSRHLRYEQYF. The V and J genes are TRBV14 and TRBJ2-7; D unclear. Trimming removed 4 bases from V and 3 bases from J, with 10 bases in between. CDR3 length: 13 amino acids. Germline CDR1 reads SGHDN; CDR2 reads FVKESK.